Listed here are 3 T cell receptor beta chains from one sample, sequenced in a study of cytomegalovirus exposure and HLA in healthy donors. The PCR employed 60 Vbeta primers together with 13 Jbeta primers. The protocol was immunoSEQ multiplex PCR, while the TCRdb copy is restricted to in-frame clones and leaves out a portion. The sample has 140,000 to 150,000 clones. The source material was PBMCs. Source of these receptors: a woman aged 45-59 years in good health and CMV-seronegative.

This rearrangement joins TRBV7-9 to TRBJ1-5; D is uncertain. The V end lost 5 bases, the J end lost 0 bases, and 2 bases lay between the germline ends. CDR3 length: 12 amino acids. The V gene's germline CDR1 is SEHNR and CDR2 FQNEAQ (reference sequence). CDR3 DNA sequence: TGTGCCAGCAGCCTTAGCAATCAGCCCCAGCATTTT. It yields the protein CASSLSNQPQHF.

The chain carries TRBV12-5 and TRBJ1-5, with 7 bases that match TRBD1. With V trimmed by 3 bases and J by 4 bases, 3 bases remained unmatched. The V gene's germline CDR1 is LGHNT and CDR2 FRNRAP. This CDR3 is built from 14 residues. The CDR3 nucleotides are TGTGCTAGTGGTTTTACAGGGGAGAATCAGCCCCAGCATTTT. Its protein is CASGFTGENQPQHF.

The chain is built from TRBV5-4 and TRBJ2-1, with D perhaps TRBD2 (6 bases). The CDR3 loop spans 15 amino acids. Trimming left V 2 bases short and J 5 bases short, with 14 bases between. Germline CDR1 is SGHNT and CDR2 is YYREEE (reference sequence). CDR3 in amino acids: CASSLPGTSNNEQFF. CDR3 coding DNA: TGTGCCAGCAGCTTACCCGGGACTTCAAACAATGAGCAGTTCTTC.